This T cell receptor beta chain was obtained from a study of technical replicates of blood from a handful of donors. This clone came up a few times. Germline V lookup: CDR1 MNHEY, CDR2 SMNVEV (reference sequence). Trimming cost V 5 bases and J 2 bases, with 13 bases left between them. The CDR3 is made up of 14 amino acids. TCRdb keeps only in-frame clones here, not all; method: immunoSEQ multiplex PCR. This sample carries tens of thousands of clones, roughly 95% of them seen once, and the ten largest clones take approximately 3.9%. Sequencing input: PBMCs. This receptor was obtained from a human donor in good health. Some clones in this sample may be carry-over from other donors' samples. The chain combines TRBV27 with TRBJ2-7; TRBD2 might be the D (6 bases). DNA for the CDR3: TGTGCCAGCAGTCCGGGACTCGCCCCCTACGAGCAGTACTTC. It yields the protein CASSPGLAPYEQYF.